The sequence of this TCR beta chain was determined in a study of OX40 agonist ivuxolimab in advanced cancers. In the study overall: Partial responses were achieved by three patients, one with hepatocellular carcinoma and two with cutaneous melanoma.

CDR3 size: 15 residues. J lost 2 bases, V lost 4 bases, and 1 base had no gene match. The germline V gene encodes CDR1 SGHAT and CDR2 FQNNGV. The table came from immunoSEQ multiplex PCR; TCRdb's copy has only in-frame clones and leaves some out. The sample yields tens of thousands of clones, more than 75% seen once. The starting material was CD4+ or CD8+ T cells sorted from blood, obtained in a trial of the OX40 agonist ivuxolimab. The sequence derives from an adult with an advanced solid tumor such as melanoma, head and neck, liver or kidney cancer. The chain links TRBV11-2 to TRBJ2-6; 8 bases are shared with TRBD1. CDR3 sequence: CASSSGGTGANVLTF. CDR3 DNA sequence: TGTGCCAGCAGCTCAGGGGGCACTGGGGCCAACGTCCTGACTTTC. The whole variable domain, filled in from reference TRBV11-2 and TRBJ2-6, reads EAGVAQSPRYKIIEKRQSVAFWCNPISGHATLYWYQQILGQGPKLLIQFQNNGVVDDSQLPKDRFSAERLKGVDSTLKIQPAKLEDSAVYLCASSSGGTGANVLTFGAGSRLTVL.